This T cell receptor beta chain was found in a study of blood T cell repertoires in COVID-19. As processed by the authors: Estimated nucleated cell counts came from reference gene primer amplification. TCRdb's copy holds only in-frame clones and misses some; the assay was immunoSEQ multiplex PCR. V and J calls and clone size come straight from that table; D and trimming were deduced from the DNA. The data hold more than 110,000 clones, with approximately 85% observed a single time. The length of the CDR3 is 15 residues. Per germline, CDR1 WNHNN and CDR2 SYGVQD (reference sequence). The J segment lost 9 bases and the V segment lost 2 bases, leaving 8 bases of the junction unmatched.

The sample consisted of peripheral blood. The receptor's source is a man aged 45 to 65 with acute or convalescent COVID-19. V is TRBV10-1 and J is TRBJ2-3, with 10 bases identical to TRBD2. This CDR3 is CASSESSSGRATQYF. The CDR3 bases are TGCGCCAGCAGTGAGAGTTCTAGCGGGAGAGCAACGCAGTATTTT.